This TCR beta chain emerged from a study of tumor and adjacent non-tumor tissue in lung cancer (dated by TCRdb to the late 2010s). Concerning the study at large: Of the cohort, roughly 12 patients had adenocarcinoma, 2 had squamous cell carcinoma and 1 had small cell lung cancer. TCRbeta CDR3 sequencing was performed on around 30 paired specimens, with one tumor sample and one normal lung sample collected per patient. Using bulk TCRbeta repertoires from some 14 lung cancer patients, the study set lung tumor tissue side by side with matched distant non-tumor lung tissue. The 15 enrolled patients, of whom approximately 10 were men and 5 were women, were aged 31 to 76 years and were diagnosed with TNM stage I to III disease. A total of around 130,000,000 productive TCRbeta reads were generated by sequencing, corresponding to an average of around 4 million reads per sample. The paper's findings and limits, for the study overall: Younger patients had significantly higher TCR diversity, and higher tumor TCR diversity was associated with shorter overall and disease-free survival. Neither the sequencing platform nor unique molecular identifiers are mentioned in the methods. Tumor tissue showed significantly higher TCR diversity (inverse Simpson) than normal lung tissue, at about 400 vs 150 (P = 0.0075, Mann-Whitney U test). With only roughly 16 patients in the cohort, the authors noted that larger samples and more detailed clinical data are needed. A significantly larger cumulative share of the repertoire was made up by the top 100 clones in normal lung than in tumor tissue. Peripheral blood was not sequenced, so blood TCRbeta repertoires were not examined in the lung cancer patients of the study.

Library prep was done by multiplex PCR. Instrument on record: Illumina HiSeq 2500. TCRbeta libraries were constructed through three rounds of nested PCR with primers (Table S4) according to protocols modified from ARM-PCR. Before sequencing, PCR products of 200-500 bp were excised from the gel and purified with the QIAquick gel extraction kit. Processing in the source paper ran as follows. Reads were cleaned using Trimmomatic, were merged into complete CDR3 sequences using FLASH, and were assigned to V(D)J germline segments using MiTCR. Clonal diversity was calculated as the inverse Simpson's index using VDJtools. In-frame sequences lacking a premature stop codon were counted as productive reads. TCRdb redid the processing of the public reads, applying fastp at Q25 and MiXCR, and retained in-frame beta chains. Identical CDR3 proteins give one entry, which carries the most common genes and DNA. In this record, the V and J calls reflect TCRdb's handling and not the investigators' own analysis. The sample data list around 70,000 distinct CDR3 sequences, and about 80% of these were observed just once. The ten most abundant clones make up 28% of the sample.

Points on this clonotype: There is no known antigen for this receptor. The junction departs from the called germline gene at one end, perhaps through a read error.

Via the germline V gene, CDR1 is SQVTM and CDR2 ANQGSEA. The CDR3 goes from the cysteine to the phenylalanine over 11 residues. This entry keeps only the CDR3 DNA: 33 bases, framed from base 1. RNA was isolated from bulk unsorted tissue, and RNA quality was assessed with a NanoDrop ND-1000 and an Agilent 2100. Donors were newly diagnosed lung cancer patients admitted for thoracic surgery in China between August and November 2014, without prior chemotherapy. The study excluded patients who had received radiotherapy or chemotherapy before or who had another cancer at the same time. Surgical tissue pieces of about 1-2.1 cm3 were preserved in RNAlater solution and stored at -80 °C until use.

Sequencing was done on a sample of lung tumor tissue. The source of this sequence is a man aged 60 to 69 with non-small cell lung cancer. This chain is built from TRBV29-1 and TRBJ2-7; the D gene assignment is ambiguous. Here the CDR3 is given as CSVEGKNEQYF. The DNA sequence follows: TGCAGCGTTGAAGGGAAGAACGAACAGTACTTC.